The 16 T cell receptor beta chains reported below all come from one sample, sequenced in a study of blood T cell repertoires in COVID-19 (dated by TCRdb to about 2020). Libraries were prepared through the immunoSEQ multiplex PCR assay. TCRdb took this table from immuneACCESS and kept in-frame rearrangements with V and J called. Such tables lack part of the clones; where checked against another copy, unresolved V genes explain under half of the gap, and the rest is unexplained. This sample is represented by about 190,000 clones; 70% to 90% of them were singletons. The ten largest clones capture approximately 2.1% of the sample. Sequenced sample: peripheral blood. The receptors originated from a man in his 70s with active or convalescent COVID-19.

This sequence joins TRBV6-5 and TRBJ1-6; D is possibly TRBD1 (5 bases). V lost 7 bases to trimming and J lost 10 bases, with 14 bases between them. The V gene's germline CDR1 is MNHEY and CDR2 SVGAGI. The CDR3 spans 13 residues. The CDR3 region has the DNA TGTGCCAGCATTACAGGACAACGGTCACCCCTCCACTTT. This gives the protein CASITGQRSPLHF.

This chain connects TRBV4-3 to TRBJ2-2; possible D gene TRBD1, 5 bases. This CDR3 has 16 amino acids. Germline-derived CDR1 and CDR2 are LGHNA and YSLEER. The V and J ends lost 4 bases and 7 bases respectively, with 19 bases between them. CDR3 sequence (DNA): TGCGCCAGCAGCCGACACAGTTCGCTGGACAACGGGGAGCTGTTTTTT. Amino acids: CASSRHSSLDNGELFF.

The chain links TRBV30 to TRBJ1-5; 8 bases are a match to TRBD1. The germline gives CDR1 GTSNPN, CDR2 SVGIG (reference sequence). This CDR3 is 14 amino acids long. Losses at the gene ends were 5 bases for V and 6 bases for J; bases not matched to a gene: 9. CDR3 sequence: CAWAGQGSVQPQHF. Here the CDR3 DNA reads TGTGCCTGGGCCGGACAGGGTAGTGTTCAGCCCCAGCATTTT.

The V gene is TRBV2, the J gene TRBJ1-5; D is ambiguous. Germline CDR1 SNHLY, CDR2 FYNNEI. CDR3 size: 14 residues. V was cut by 4 bases and J by 7 bases, with 14 bases left in between. CDR3 protein: CASSGGSRDQPQHF. In DNA form, the CDR3 reads TGTGCCAGCAGTGGCGGTAGTAGAGACCAGCCCCAGCATTTT.

The chain employs TRBV19 and TRBJ1-1, with 7 bases identical to TRBD1. The CDR3 contains 13 residues. The V gene end was trimmed by 5 bases and the J gene end by 6 bases; junction bases not matched to a gene: 6. The germline V gene encodes CDR1 LNHDA and CDR2 SQIVND (reference sequence). CDR3 nucleotides: TGTGCCAGTAGTGGCAGGGGGTGGTCTGAAGCTTTCTTT. As protein: CASSGRGWSEAFF.

This chain links TRBV5-1 with TRBJ1-6; TRBD1 matches at 12 bases. V gave up 4 bases and J gave up 7 bases; unmatched junction bases: 6. This CDR3 has 16 amino acids. Germline CDR1 and CDR2: SGHRS and YFSETQ. CDR3 sequence (DNA): TGCGCCAGCAGCGTCTCCGGGACAGGGGGCAATTCACCCCTCCACTTT. Translated: CASSVSGTGGNSPLHF.

The rearrangement uses TRBV19 and TRBJ2-2, with D maybe TRBD2 (5 bases). The CDR3 consists of 14 residues. In germline, CDR1 is LNHDA, CDR2 SQIVND (reference sequence). Trimming stripped 5 bases from V and 2 bases from J, with 9 bases between. CDR3 sequence (DNA): TGTGCCAGTAGTTTCGGGATTAACACCGGGGAGCTGTTTTTT. This sequence encodes CASSFGINTGELFF. The whole variable domain, remainder taken from reference TRBV19 and TRBJ2-2, is DGGITQSPKYLFRKEGQNVTLSCEQNLNHDAMYWYRQDPGQGLRLIYYSQIVNDFQKGDIAEGYSVSREKKESFPLTVTSAQKNPTAFYLCASSFGINTGELFFGEGSRLTVL.

The rearrangement joins TRBV18 to TRBJ1-1; the D is unclear. The germline CDR1 and CDR2 sequences are KGHSH and LQKENI. This CDR3 is 15 amino acids long. The germline V and J ends were trimmed by 2 bases and 1 base, with 11 bases remaining between them. CDR3 sequence reads: CASSPNRAGNTEAFF. Here the CDR3 DNA reads TGTGCCAGCTCACCAAATCGGGCGGGGAACACTGAAGCTTTCTTT.

The V and J genes are TRBV6-4 and TRBJ2-3; a weak D match, TRBD2 (5 bases). The CDR3 runs to 16 residues. The ends were cut back, 5 bases at V and 5 bases at J, with 20 bases in the middle. Germline values: CDR1 MRHNA, CDR2 SNTAGT. CDR3 sequence reads: CASSRGFVSAGDTQYF. The DNA of the CDR3 is TGTGCCAGCAGTAGAGGATTCGTGTCGGCGGGAGATACGCAGTATTTT.

A word on this clone: Compared with germline, one end of the junction differs, possibly owing to a read error. The rearrangement links TRBV28 to TRBJ2-5; a possible D gene is TRBD1 (6 bases). CDR1 is MDHEN and CDR2 is SYDVKM in the germline V gene. The CDR3 has 13 amino acids. CDR3 coding DNA: TGTGCCGGCAGTCCTCAGGGGAAAGAGACCCAGTACTTC. Translation: CAGSPQGKETQYF.

The chain uses TRBV6-6 and TRBJ1-1; D is ambiguous. The CDR3 is 11 amino acids. Germline-derived CDR1 and CDR2 are MNHNY and SVGAGI (reference sequence). Trimming took off 4 bases at V and 4 bases at J, with 4 bases between the two ends. Here the CDR3 reads CASSSITEAFF. In DNA, the CDR3 is TGTGCCAGCAGTTCCATCACTGAAGCTTTCTTT.

This clone was found once. The V gene is TRBV10-3, the J gene TRBJ2-4; TRBD1 matches at 9 bases. Germline CDR1 ENHRY, CDR2 SYGVKD. The CDR3 runs 16 residues. J lost 0 bases, V lost 6 bases, and 6 bases had no gene match. CDR3 residues: CAISPGTGKAKNIQYF. Here the CDR3 DNA reads TGTGCCATCAGCCCCGGGACAGGGAAAGCCAAAAACATTCAGTACTTC.

The chain links TRBV28 to TRBJ2-1, with 7 positions matching TRBD2. The CDR3 is 14 amino acids. Losses at the gene ends were 5 bases for V and 9 bases for J; bases not matched to a gene: 10. Germline CDR1 MDHEN, CDR2 SYDVKM. The CDR3 DNA is TGTGCCAGCAGTCAGGGAGGGCCGGCGGGTGAGCAGTTCTTC. This translates into CASSQGGPAGEQFF. Using reference TRBV28 and TRBJ2-1 for the parts outside the CDR3, the full variable domain is DVKVTQSSRYLVKRTGEKVFLECVQDMDHENMFWYRQDPGLGLRLIYFSYDVKMKEKGDIPEGYSVSREKKERFSLILESASTNQTSMYLCASSQGGPAGEQFFGPGTRLTVL.

The CDR3 region is CASSLGRQGTTYEQYF. Here the CDR3 DNA reads TGCGCCAGCAGCTTGGGGCGACAGGGGACGACCTACGAGCAGTACTTC. This chain uses TRBV5-1 with TRBJ2-7; 8 positions agree with TRBD1. This CDR3 has 16 amino acids. V lost 0 bases to trimming and J lost 2 bases; unmatched junction nucleotides: 7. In germline, CDR1 is SGHRS, CDR2 YFSETQ. The whole variable domain, filled in from reference TRBV5-1 and TRBJ2-7, reads KAGVTQTPRYLIKTRGQQVTLSCSPISGHRSVSWYQQTPGQGLQFLFEYFSETQRNKGNFPGRFSGRQFSNSRSEMNVSTLELGDSALYLCASSLGRQGTTYEQYFGPGTRLTVT.

The chain uses TRBV29-1 and TRBJ2-7; possible D gene TRBD2, 6 bases. Germline loops: CDR1 SQVTM, CDR2 ANQGSEA. Trimming pared 7 bases from V and 2 bases from J, leaving 12 bases between. This CDR3 has 12 residues. The CDR3 region has the DNA TGCAGCGCAGGAGCGGGTGCCTACGAGCAGTACTTC. This sequence encodes CSAGAGAYEQYF.

The genes are TRBV6-2 or TRBV6-3 and TRBJ1-1, with a weak D call TRBD1 (5 bases). V was cut by 5 bases and J by 11 bases, with 15 bases left in between. Germline V CDR1 and CDR2: MNHEY, SVGEGT. The CDR3 has 12 amino acids. The CDR3, as DNA: TGTGCCAGCAGTACTGTGGGGCAGTACGCTTTCTTT. Its translation: CASSTVGQYAFF.